This T cell receptor (beta chain) was captured in a study of a mutant IDH1 vaccine in newly diagnosed glioma. Study context: The study gave patients eight vaccinations in weeks 1, 3, 5, 7, 11, 15, 19, 23. Patients previously underwent radiotherapy, temozolomide, or both, and most underwent both. Treated patients had a mean age of roughly 44 years and a sex split that was roughly 62% male and 37.5% female. Study-wide points: No link was apparently found between pseudoprogression and changes in top peripheral T cell clonotypes.

A word on this clone: Antigen specificity is unknown.

Germline CDR1 is SGHNT and CDR2 is YYREEE (reference sequence). V lost 0 bases and J 1 base, leaving 7 bases between the germline ends. This CDR3 contains 15 residues. Some clones are missing from TCRdb's copy, which holds only in-frame ones; the method was immunoSEQ multiplex PCR. The sample shows about 39,000 clones, roughly 80% of them seen only once. Time point denoted: week 11, during vaccination. Each dose of the vaccine consisted of 300 ug of mutant IDH1 20-mer peptide, with topical imiquimod. This specimen was peripheral blood mononuclear cells (PBMCs), taken from a glioma patient whose treatment included an IDH1 peptide vaccine. This TCR came from a young woman with glioma. Some clones in this sample may be carry-over from other donors' samples. The chain is built from TRBV5-4 and TRBJ2-2; no reliable D call. CDR3 residues: CASSLDLGNTGELFF. The CDR3 nucleotides read TGTGCCAGCAGCTTGGATCTGGGGAACACCGGGGAGCTGTTTTTT.